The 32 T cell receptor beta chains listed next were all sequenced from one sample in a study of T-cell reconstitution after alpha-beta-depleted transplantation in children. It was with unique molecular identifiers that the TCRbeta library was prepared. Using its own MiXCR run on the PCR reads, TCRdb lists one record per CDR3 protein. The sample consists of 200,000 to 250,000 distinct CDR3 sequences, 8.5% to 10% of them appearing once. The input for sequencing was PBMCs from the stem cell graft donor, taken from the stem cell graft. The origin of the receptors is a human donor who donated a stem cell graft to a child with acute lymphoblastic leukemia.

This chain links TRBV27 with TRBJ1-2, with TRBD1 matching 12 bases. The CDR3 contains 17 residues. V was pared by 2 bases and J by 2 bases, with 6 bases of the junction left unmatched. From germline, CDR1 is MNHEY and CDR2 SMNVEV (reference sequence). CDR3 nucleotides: TGTGCCAGCAGTTTAATGGGGACAGGGGGCCCCAACTATGGCTACACCTTC. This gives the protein CASSLMGTGGPNYGYTF.

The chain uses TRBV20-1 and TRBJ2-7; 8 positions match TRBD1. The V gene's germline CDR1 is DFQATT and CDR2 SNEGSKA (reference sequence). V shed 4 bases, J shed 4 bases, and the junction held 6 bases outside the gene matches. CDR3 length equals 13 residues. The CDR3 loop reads CSATLGDRYEQYF. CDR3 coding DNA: TGCAGTGCTACCCTGGGGGACAGGTACGAGCAGTACTTC.

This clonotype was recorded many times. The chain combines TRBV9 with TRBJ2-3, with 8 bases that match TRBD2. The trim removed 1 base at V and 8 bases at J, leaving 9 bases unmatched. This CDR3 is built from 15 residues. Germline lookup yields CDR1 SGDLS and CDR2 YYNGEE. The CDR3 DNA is TGTGCCAGCAGCGTAAGAGCGGGGGCCTCGGGTACGCAGTATTTT. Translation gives CASSVRAGASGTQYF.

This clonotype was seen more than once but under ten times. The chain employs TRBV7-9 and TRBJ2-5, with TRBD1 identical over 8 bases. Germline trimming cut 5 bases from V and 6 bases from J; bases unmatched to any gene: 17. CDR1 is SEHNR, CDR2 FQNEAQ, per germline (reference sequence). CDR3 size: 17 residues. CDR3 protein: CASSRDRTPRSRQTQYF. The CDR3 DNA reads TGTGCCAGCAGCCGGGACAGGACCCCAAGATCGCGTCAGACCCAGTACTTC.

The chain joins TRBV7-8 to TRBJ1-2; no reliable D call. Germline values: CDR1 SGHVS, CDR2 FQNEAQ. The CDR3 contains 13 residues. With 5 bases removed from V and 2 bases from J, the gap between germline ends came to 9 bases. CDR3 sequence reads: CASSPTENYGYTF. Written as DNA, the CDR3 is TGTGCCAGCAGCCCAACAGAAAACTATGGCTACACCTTC.

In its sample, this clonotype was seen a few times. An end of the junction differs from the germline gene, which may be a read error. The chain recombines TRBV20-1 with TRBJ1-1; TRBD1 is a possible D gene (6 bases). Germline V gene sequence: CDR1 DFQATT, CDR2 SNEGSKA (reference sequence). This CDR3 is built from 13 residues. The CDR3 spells CSVSDRMNTEAFF. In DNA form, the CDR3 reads TGCAGTGTATCGGACAGAATGAACACTGAAGCCTTCTTT.

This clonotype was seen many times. As DNA, the CDR3 is TGTGCCAGCAGTTACAAGGGGGCGCGGAACAATGAGCAGTTCTTC. It codes for CASSYKGARNNEQFF. This sequence joins TRBV6-5 and TRBJ2-1, with 7 bases lining up with TRBD1. Germline CDR1 is MNHEY and CDR2 is SVGAGI. This CDR3 is 15 amino acids long. V was pared by 2 bases and J by 5 bases, with 6 bases of the junction left unmatched.

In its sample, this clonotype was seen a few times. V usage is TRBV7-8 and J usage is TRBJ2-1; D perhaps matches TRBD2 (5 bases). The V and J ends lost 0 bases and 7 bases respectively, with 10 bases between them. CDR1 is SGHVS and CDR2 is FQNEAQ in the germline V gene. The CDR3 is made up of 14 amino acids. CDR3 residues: CASSLARVWNEQFF. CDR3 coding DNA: TGTGCCAGCAGCTTAGCGCGGGTTTGGAATGAGCAGTTCTTC.

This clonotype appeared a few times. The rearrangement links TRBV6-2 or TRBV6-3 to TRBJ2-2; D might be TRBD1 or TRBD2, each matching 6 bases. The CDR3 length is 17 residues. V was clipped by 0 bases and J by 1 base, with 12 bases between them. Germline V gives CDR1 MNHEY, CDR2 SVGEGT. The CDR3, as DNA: TGTGCCAGCAGTTACTCGACCGGAGGGGGGAACACCGGGGAGCTGTTTTTT. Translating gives CASSYSTGGGNTGELFF.

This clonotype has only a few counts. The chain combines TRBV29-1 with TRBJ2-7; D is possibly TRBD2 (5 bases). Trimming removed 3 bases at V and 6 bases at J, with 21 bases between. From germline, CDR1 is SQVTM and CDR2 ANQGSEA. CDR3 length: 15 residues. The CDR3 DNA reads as TGCAGCGTTGACGTATCTTCGGCAGGAGGCGGCGAGCAGTACTTC. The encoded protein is CSVDVSSAGGGEQYF.

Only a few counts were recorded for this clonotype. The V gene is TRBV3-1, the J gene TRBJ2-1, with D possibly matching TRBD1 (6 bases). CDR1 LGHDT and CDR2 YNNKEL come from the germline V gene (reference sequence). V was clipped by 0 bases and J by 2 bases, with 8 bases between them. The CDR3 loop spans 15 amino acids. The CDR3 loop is CASSQDAGAYNEQFF. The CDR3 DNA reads TGTGCCAGCAGCCAAGATGCAGGGGCCTACAATGAGCAGTTCTTC.

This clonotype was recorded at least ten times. DNA for the CDR3: TGCAGTGCTAGATCTCCTAGCGGCTACGAGCAGTACTTC. Translation: CSARSPSGYEQYF. The chain joins TRBV20-1 to TRBJ2-7, with 7 bases fitting TRBD2. The J segment lost 3 bases and the V segment lost 2 bases, leaving 4 bases of the junction unmatched. The CDR3 totals 13 residues. Germline V gives CDR1 DFQATT, CDR2 SNEGSKA (reference sequence).

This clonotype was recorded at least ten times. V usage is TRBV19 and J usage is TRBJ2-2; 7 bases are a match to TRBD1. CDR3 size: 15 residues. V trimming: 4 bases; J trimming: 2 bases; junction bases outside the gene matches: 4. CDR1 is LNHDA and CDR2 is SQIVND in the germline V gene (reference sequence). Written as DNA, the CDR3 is TGTGCCAGTAGTACCGGGACAGCTAACACCGGGGAGCTGTTTTTT. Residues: CASSTGTANTGELFF.

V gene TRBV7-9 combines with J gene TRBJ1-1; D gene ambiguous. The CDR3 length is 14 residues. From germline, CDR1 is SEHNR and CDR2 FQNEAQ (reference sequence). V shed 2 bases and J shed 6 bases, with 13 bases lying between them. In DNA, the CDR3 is TGTGCCAGCAGCTTACCGAGGATTATACCTGAAGCTTTCTTT. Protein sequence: CASSLPRIIPEAFF.

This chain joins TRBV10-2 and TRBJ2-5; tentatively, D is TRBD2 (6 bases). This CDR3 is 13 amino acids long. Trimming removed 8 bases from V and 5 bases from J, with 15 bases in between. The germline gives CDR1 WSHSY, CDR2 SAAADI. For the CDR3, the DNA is TGCGCCAGCCGTACTGATGGGGGGGAGACCCAGTACTTC. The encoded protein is CASRTDGGETQYF.

The CDR3 DNA is TGCAGTGCTTCCGGGACAGTCCAAGAGACCCAGTACTTC. Its protein product is CSASGTVQETQYF. The chain uses TRBV20-1 and TRBJ2-5; 7 nucleotides align to TRBD1. The ends lost 5 bases at V and 1 base at J; junction bases unmatched: 4. The CDR3 length is 13 residues. Germline assignment: CDR1 DFQATT and CDR2 SNEGSKA (reference sequence).

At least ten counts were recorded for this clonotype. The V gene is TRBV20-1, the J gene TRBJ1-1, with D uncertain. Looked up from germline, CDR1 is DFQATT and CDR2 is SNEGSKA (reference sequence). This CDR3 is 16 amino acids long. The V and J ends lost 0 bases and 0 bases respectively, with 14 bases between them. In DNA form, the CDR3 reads TGCAGTGCTAGAGATGTAAGGTCGGGGATGAACACTGAAGCTTTCTTT. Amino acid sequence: CSARDVRSGMNTEAFF.

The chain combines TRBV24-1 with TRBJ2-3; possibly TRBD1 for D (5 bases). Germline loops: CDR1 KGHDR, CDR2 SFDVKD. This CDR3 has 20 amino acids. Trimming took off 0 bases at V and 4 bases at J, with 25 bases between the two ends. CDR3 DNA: TGTGCCACCAGTGATTTGCGTGCCAAGGCAGGGAAAGATGTTCCAGATACGCAGTATTTT. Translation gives CATSDLRAKAGKDVPDTQYF.

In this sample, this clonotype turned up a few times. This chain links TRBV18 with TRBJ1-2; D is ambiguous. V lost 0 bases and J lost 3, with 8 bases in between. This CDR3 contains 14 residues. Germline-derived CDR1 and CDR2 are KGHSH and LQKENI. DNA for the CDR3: TGTGCCAGCTCACCACCGGACGGGGACTATGGCTACACCTTC. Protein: CASSPPDGDYGYTF.

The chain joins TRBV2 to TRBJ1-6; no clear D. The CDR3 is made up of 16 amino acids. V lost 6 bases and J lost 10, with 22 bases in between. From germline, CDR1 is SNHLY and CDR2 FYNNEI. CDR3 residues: CASSEDVFLMESPLHF. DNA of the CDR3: TGTGCCAGCAGCGAGGACGTGTTTCTAATGGAGTCACCCCTCCACTTT.

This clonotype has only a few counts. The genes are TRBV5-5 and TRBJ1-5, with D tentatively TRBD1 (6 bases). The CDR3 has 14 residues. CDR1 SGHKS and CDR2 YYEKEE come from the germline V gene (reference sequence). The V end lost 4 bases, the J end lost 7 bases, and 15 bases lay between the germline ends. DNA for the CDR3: TGTGCCAGCAGCCAGGACAGTGGATCGCAGCCCCAGCATTTT. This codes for CASSQDSGSQPQHF.

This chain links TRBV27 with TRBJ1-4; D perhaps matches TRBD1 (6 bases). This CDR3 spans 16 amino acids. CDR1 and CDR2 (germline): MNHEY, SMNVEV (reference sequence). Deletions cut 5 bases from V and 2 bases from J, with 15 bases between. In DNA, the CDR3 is TGTGCCAGCAGTGATGAGGCAGGGGAGACTAATGAAAAACTGTTTTTT. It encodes CASSDEAGETNEKLFF.

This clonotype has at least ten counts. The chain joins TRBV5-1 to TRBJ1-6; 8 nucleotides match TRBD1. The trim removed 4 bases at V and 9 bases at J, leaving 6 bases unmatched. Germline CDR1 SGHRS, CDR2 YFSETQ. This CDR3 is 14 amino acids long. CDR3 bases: TGCGCCAGCAGCCTGGGACAGGATAGTTCACCCCTCCACTTT. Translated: CASSLGQDSSPLHF.

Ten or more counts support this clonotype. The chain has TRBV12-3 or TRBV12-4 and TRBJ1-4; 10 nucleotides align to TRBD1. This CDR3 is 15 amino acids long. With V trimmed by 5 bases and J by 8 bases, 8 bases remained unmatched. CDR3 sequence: CASSQRTGGGEKLFF. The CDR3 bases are TGTGCCAGCAGTCAACGGACAGGGGGAGGAGAAAAACTGTTTTTT.

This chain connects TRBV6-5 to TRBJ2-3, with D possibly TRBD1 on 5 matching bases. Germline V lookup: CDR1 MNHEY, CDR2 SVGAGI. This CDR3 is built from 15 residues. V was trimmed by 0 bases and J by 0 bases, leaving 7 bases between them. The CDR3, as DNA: TGTGCCAGCAGTTACTCAGGGGTGAGCACAGATACGCAGTATTTT. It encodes CASSYSGVSTDTQYF.

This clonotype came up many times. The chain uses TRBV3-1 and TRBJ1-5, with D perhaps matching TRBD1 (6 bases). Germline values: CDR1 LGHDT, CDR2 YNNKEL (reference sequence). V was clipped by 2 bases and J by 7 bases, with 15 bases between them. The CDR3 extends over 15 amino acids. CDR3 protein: CASSQTTGYGQPQHF. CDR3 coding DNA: TGTGCCAGCAGCCAAACTACAGGGTATGGGCAGCCCCAGCATTTT.

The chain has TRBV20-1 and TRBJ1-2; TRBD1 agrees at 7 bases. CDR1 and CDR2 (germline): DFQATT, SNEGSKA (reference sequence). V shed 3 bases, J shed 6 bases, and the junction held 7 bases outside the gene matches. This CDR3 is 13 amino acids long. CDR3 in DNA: TGCAGTGCTAGCCTCGACAGGGACCATGGCTACACCTTC. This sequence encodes CSASLDRDHGYTF.

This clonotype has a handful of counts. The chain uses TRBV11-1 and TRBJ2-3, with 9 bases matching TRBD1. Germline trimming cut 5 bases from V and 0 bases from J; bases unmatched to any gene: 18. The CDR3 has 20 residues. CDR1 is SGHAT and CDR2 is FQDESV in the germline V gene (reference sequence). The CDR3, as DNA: TGTGCCAGCAGCACCCGACAGGGGGGCTTACCCCGGATAAGCACAGATACGCAGTATTTT. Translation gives CASSTRQGGLPRISTDTQYF.

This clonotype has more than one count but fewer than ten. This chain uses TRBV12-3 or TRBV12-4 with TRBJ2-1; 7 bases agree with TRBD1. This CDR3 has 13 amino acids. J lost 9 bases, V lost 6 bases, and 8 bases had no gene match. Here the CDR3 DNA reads TGTGCCAGCAGGGGGGACAGCCCCAGTGAGCAGTTCTTC. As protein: CASRGDSPSEQFF.

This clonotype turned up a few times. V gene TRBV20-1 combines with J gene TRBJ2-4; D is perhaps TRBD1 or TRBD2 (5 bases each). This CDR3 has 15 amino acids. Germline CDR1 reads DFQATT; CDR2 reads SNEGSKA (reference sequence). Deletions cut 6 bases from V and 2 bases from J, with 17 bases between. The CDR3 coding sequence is TGCAGTGCCGGGACCCCCGTTGGGACCAAAAACATTCAGTACTTC. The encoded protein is CSAGTPVGTKNIQYF.

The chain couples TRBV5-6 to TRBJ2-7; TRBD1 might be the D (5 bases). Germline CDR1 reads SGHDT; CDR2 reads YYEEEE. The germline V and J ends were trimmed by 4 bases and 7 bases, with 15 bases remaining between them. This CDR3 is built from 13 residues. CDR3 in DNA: TGTGCCAGCAGCCTAGGCCAGGGTCGGGAGCAGTACTTC. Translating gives CASSLGQGREQYF.

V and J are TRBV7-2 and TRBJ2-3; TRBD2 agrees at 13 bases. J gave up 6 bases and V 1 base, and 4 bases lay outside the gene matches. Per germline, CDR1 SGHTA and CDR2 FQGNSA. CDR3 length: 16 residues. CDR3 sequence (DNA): TGTGCCAGCAGCTTAGAACTAGCGGGGGGGGCGGATACGCAGTATTTT. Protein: CASSLELAGGADTQYF. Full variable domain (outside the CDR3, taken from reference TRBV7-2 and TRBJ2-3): GAGVSQSPSNKVTEKGKDVELRCDPISGHTALYWYRQSLGQGLEFLIYFQGNSAPDKSGLPSDRFSAERTGGSVSTLTIQRTQQEDSAVYLCASSLELAGGADTQYFGPGTRLTVL.